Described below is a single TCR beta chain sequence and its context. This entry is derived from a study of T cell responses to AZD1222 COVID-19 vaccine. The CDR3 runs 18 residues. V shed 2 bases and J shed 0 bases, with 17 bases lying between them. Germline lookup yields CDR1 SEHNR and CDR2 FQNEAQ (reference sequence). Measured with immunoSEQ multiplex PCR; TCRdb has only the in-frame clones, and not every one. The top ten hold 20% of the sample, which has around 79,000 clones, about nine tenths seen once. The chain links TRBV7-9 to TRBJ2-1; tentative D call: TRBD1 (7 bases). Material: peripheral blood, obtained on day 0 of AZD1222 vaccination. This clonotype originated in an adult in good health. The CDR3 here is CASSLWPRGRGSYNEQFF. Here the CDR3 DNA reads TGTGCCAGCAGCTTATGGCCAAGGGGGCGGGGCTCCTACAATGAGCAGTTCTTC.